This T cell receptor beta chain was retrieved from a study of T cell changes during pregnancy in multiple sclerosis. The germline V gene has CDR1 MDHEN and CDR2 SYDVKM. The length of the CDR3 is 14 residues. V lost 5 bases and J lost 9; bases outside the gene matches: 8. Only in-frame clones appear in the TCRdb table, and some are missing; sequencing was by immunoSEQ multiplex PCR. The sample records around 70,000 clones, 80% to 95% being singletons. The sequences come from peripheral blood, collected in the first trimester of pregnancy. The V and J genes are TRBV28 and TRBJ1-5, with TRBD1 matching over 9 bases. The source is a female donor in good health, enrolled as a control in a pregnancy study. For the CDR3, the DNA is TGTGCCAGCAGTGGCGACAGGGGGTGGCGGCCCCAGCATTTT. Translating it yields CASSGDRGWRPQHF.